These 9 T cell receptor beta chains were all obtained from the same sample, sequenced in a study of beta chain features in type 1 diabetes. Study-level findings and limits: In all four CD4+ subsets, TCRB CDR3 length was significantly, moderately reduced in type 1 diabetes.

No antigen has been identified for these receptors. All of the isolated RNA was reverse transcribed, so expressed TCRB transcripts were sequenced. Some clones are missing from TCRdb's copy, which holds only in-frame ones; the method was immunoSEQ multiplex PCR. The sample contains about 370,000 clones, about 10% of which appear only once. The sample taken for sequencing was central memory CD4+ T cells from blood. These receptors were collected from a man between 25 and 39 years old with type 1 diabetes.

The chain joins TRBV10-2 to TRBJ2-1; no reliable D call. From germline, CDR1 is WSHSY and CDR2 SAAADI. Trimming took off 4 bases at V and 0 bases at J, with 7 bases between the two ends. The length of the CDR3 is 14 residues. Here the CDR3 DNA reads TGCGCCAGCAGTGGGAACAGCTCCTACAATGAGCAGTTCTTC. This sequence encodes CASSGNSSYNEQFF.

This clone was seen more than once but under ten times. V is TRBV6-5 and J is TRBJ1-4; the D gene is possibly TRBD1 (6 bases). Germline CDR1 and CDR2: MNHEY and SVGAGI. This CDR3 has 15 residues. V lost 5 bases and J lost 8, with 18 bases in between. CDR3 loop: CASSNNEGGKEKLFF. The CDR3 nucleotides are TGTGCCAGCAGTAATAACGAGGGGGGAAAGGAAAAACTGTTTTTT.

This clone appeared a few times. The chain is built from TRBV6-1 and TRBJ1-5, with D possibly TRBD1 on 5 matching bases. Looked up from germline, CDR1 is MNHNS and CDR2 is SASEGT. Deletions cut 3 bases from V and 3 bases from J, with 18 bases between. This CDR3 spans 17 amino acids. The CDR3 sequence: CASSDGWGIVFNQPQHF. In DNA, the CDR3 is TGTGCCAGCAGTGACGGTTGGGGGATAGTCTTCAATCAGCCCCAGCATTTT.

This sequence joins TRBV6-6 and TRBJ2-1; perhaps TRBD2 as D (5 bases). The CDR3 has 12 residues. In germline, CDR1 is MNHNY, CDR2 SVGAGI (reference sequence). V lost 6 bases and J lost 10, with 13 bases in between. CDR3 residues: CASSHTSREQFF. The DNA of the CDR3 is TGTGCCAGCAGCCACACTAGTCGCGAGCAGTTCTTC.

In this sample, this clone turned up a few times. Other DNA sequences within the sample encode an identical CDR3. The chain links TRBV19 to TRBJ1-5, with a weak D call TRBD1 (5 bases). Trimming pared 4 bases from V and 1 base from J, leaving 5 bases between. The germline V gene has CDR1 LNHDA and CDR2 SQIVND (reference sequence). The CDR3 has 13 amino acids. The DNA of the CDR3 is TGTGCCAGTAGTAGGGACAGCAATCAGCCCCAGCATTTT. This encodes CASSRDSNQPQHF.

The genes are TRBV9 and TRBJ2-7, with 8 bases aligning to TRBD1. Trimming cost V 3 bases and J 2 bases; bases outside gene matches: 10. The CDR3 is 16 amino acids. Germline values: CDR1 SGDLS, CDR2 YYNGEE. CDR3 nucleotide sequence: TGTGCCAGCAGCGCGAGAGGGGACAGGAGCACCTACGAGCAGTACTTC. Translating gives CASSARGDRSTYEQYF.

The CDR3 coding sequence is TGCGCCAGCAGCCTTCAGGCAGGGGACGCTGAAGCTTTCTTT. It specifies CASSLQAGDAEAFF. The V call is TRBV5-1, the J call TRBJ1-1; TRBD1 might be the D (6 bases). The CDR3 length is 14 residues. The V and J ends lost 4 bases and 6 bases respectively, with 16 bases between them. Per the germline V gene, CDR1 is SGHRS and CDR2 is YFSETQ. The full variable domain, in which reference TRBV5-1 and TRBJ1-1 provide the parts outside the CDR3, is KAGVTQTPRYLIKTRGQQVTLSCSPISGHRSVSWYQQTPGQGLQFLFEYFSETQRNKGNFPGRFSGRQFSNSRSEMNVSTLELGDSALYLCASSLQAGDAEAFFGQGTRLTVV.

This clone was seen ten or more times. For the CDR3, the DNA is TGTGCCAGCAGTTCGGCAGGGGCCGGAAACACCATATATTTT. Its translation is CASSSAGAGNTIYF. The chain has TRBV27 and TRBJ1-3; D may be TRBD1 (6 bases). Trimming shortened V by 4 bases and J by 4 bases, and 11 bases separated the two germline ends. The CDR3 has 14 residues. Germline lookup yields CDR1 MNHEY and CDR2 SMNVEV (reference sequence).

This clone was recorded a few times. The gene calls are TRBV6-5 and TRBJ1-3; 7 bases match TRBD1. From germline, CDR1 is MNHEY and CDR2 SVGAGI. This CDR3 has 15 amino acids. V lost 5 bases to trimming and J lost 0 bases; unmatched junction nucleotides: 4. The CDR3 region has the DNA TGTGCCAGCAGTATGACAGGGCACTCTGGAAACACCATATATTTT. Encoded protein: CASSMTGHSGNTIYF.